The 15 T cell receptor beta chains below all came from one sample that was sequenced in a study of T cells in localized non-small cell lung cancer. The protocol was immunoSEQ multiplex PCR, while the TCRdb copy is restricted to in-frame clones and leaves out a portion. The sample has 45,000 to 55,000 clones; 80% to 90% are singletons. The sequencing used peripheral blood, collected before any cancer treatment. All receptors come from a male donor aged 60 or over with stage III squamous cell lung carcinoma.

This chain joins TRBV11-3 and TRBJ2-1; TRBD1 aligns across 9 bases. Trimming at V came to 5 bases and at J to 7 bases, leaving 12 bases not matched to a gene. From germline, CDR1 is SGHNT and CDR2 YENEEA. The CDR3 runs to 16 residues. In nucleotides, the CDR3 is TGTGCCAGCAGCCTATCCGGGACAGGGTTATCTAATGAGCAGTTCTTC. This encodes CASSLSGTGLSNEQFF. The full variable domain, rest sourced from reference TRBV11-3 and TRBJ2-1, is EAGVVQSPRYKIIEKKQPVAFWCNPISGHNTLYWYLQNLGQGPELLIRYENEEAVDDSQLPKDRFSAERLKGVDSTLKIQPAELGDSAVYLCASSLSGTGLSNEQFFGPGTRLTVL.

This CDR3 is CASRMTPGQGFARYQETQYF. The CDR3 region has the DNA TGTGCCAGCCGCATGACTCCGGGACAGGGCTTTGCCAGGTACCAAGAGACCCAGTACTTC. V is TRBV2 and J is TRBJ2-5; the match to TRBD1 covers 9 bases. Germline CDR1 SNHLY, CDR2 FYNNEI. The CDR3 runs to 20 residues. V was pared by 8 bases and J by 0 bases, with 22 bases of the junction left unmatched.

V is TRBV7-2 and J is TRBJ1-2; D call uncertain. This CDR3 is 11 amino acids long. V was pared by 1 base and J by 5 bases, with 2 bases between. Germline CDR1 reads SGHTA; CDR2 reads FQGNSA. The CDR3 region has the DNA TGTGCCAGCAGCTTAGATTATGGCTACACCTTC. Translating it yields CASSLDYGYTF.

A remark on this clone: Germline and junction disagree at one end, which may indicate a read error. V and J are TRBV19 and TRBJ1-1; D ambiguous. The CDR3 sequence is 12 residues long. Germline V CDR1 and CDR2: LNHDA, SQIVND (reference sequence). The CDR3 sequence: CASSAPGEGGVF. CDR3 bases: TGTGCCAGTAGTGCACCCGGAGAAGGTGGTGTCTTT.

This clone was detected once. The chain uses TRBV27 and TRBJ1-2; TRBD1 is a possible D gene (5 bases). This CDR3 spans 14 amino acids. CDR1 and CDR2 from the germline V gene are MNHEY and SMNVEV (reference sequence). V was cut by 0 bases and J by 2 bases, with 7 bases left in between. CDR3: CASSLSGQNYGYTF. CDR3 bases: TGTGCCAGCAGTTTATCAGGACAAAACTATGGCTACACCTTC.

The CDR3 loop is CASSYSGAGEKLFF. The CDR3, as DNA: TGCGCCAGCAGCTACTCAGGGGCTGGGGAAAAACTGTTTTTT. The rearrangement uses TRBV4-1 and TRBJ1-4; a weak D match, TRBD1 (6 bases). Germline lookup yields CDR1 MGHRA and CDR2 YSYEKL. The CDR3 totals 14 residues. Trimming shortened V by 5 bases and J by 8 bases, and 15 bases separated the two germline ends.

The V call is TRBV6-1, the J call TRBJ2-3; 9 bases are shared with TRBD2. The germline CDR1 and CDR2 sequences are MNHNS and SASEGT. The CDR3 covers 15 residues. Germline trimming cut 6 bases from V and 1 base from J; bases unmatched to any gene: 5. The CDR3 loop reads CASSLAGAGTDTQYF. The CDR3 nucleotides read TGTGCCAGCAGCTTAGCGGGGGCGGGCACAGATACGCAGTATTTT.

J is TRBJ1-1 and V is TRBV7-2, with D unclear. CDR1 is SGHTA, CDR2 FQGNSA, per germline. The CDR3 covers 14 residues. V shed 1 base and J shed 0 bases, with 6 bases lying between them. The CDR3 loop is CASSLVPVNTEAFF. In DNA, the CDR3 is TGTGCCAGCAGCTTAGTCCCAGTGAACACTGAAGCTTTCTTT.

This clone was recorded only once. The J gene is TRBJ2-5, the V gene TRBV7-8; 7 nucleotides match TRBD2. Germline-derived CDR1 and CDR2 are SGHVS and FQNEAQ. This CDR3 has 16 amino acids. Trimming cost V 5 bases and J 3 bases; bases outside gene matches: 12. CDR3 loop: CASSPTAGLPKETQYF. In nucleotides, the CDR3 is TGTGCCAGCAGCCCAACCGCGGGACTACCTAAAGAGACCCAGTACTTC. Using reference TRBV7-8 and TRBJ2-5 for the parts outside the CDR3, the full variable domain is GAGVSQSPRYKVAKRGQDVALRCDPISGHVSLFWYQQALGQGPEFLTYFQNEAQLDKSGLPSDRFFAERPEGSVSTLKIQRTQQEDSAVYLCASSPTAGLPKETQYFGPGTRLLVL.

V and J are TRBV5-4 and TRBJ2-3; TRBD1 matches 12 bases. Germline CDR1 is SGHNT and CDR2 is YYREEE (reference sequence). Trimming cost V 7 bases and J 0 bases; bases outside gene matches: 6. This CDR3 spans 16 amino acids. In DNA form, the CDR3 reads TGTGCCAGCCGCCGGGACAGGGGGCCTAGCACAGATACGCAGTATTTT. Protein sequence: CASRRDRGPSTDTQYF.

The CDR3 sequence is CASSRPSGTSPYEQYF. The CDR3 DNA reads as TGTGCCAGTAGTAGACCCTCCGGGACTTCCCCTTACGAGCAGTACTTC. V gene TRBV19 combines with J gene TRBJ2-7; a weak D match, TRBD2 (6 bases). The germline V gene encodes CDR1 LNHDA and CDR2 SQIVND (reference sequence). With 4 bases removed from V and 4 bases from J, the gap between germline ends came to 20 bases. There are 16 residues in the CDR3.

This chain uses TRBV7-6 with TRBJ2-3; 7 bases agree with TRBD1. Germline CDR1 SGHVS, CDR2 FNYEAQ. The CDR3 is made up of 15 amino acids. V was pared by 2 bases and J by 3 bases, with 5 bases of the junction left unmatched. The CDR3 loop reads CASSLSRGRTDTQYF. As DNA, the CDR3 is TGTGCCAGCAGCTTATCGAGGGGGCGAACAGATACGCAGTATTTT.

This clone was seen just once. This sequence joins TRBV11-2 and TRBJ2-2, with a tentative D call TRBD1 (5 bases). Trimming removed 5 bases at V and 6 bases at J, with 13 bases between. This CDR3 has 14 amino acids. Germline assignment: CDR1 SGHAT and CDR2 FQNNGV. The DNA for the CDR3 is TGTGCCAGCAGCCCCAGGCAGGGCGCCGGGGAGCTGTTTTTT. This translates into CASSPRQGAGELFF.

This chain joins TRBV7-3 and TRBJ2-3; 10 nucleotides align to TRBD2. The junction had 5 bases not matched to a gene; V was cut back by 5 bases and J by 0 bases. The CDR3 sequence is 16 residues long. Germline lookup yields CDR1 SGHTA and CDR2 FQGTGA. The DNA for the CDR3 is TGTGCCAGCAGCAAGGTAGCGGGGGGAAGCACAGATACGCAGTATTTT. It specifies CASSKVAGGSTDTQYF.

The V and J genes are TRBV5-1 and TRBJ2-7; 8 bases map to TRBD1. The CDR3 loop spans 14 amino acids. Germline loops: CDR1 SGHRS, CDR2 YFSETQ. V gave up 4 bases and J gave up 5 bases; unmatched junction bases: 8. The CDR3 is CASSPDRVGDEQYF. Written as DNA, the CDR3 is TGCGCCAGCAGCCCGGACAGGGTCGGCGACGAGCAGTACTTC.